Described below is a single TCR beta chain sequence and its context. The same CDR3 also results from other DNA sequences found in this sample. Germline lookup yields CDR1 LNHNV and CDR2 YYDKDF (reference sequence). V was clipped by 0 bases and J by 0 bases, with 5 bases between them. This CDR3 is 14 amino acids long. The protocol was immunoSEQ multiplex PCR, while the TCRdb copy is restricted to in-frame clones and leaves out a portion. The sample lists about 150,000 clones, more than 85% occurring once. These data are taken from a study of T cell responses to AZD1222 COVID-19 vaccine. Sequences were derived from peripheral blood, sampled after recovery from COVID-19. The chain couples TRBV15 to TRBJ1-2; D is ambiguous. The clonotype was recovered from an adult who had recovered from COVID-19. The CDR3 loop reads CATSRDLANYGYTF. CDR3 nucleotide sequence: TGTGCCACCAGCAGAGATCTGGCTAACTATGGCTACACCTTC. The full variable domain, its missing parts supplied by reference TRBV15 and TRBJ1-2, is DAMVIQNPRYQVTQFGKPVTLSCSQTLNHNVMYWYQQKSSQAPKLLFHYYDKDFNNEADTPDNFQSRRPNTSFCFLDIRSPGLGDTAMYLCATSRDLANYGYTFGSGTRLTVV.